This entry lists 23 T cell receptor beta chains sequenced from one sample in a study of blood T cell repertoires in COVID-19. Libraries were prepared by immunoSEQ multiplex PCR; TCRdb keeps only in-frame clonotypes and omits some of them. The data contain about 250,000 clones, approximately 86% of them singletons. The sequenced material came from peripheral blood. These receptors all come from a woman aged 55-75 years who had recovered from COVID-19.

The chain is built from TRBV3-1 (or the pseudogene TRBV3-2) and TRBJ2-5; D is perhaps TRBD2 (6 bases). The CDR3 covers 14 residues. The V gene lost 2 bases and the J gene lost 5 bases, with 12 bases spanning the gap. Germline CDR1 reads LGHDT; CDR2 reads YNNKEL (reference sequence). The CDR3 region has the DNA TGTGCCAGCAGCCAACAGCTAGCGTCGGAGACCCAGTACTTC. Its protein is CASSQQLASETQYF.

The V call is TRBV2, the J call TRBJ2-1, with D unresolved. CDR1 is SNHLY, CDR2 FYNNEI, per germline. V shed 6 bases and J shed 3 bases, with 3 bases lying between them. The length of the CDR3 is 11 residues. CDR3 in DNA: TGTGCCAGCAGGTACTACAATGAGCAGTTCTTC. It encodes CASRYYNEQFF.

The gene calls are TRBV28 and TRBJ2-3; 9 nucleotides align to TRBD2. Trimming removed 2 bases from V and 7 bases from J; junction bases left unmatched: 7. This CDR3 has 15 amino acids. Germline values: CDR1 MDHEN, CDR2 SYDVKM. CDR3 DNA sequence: TGTGCCAGCAGTTTACACAGCGGGGGGCCAAATACGCAGTATTTT. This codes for CASSLHSGGPNTQYF.

The CDR3 region has the DNA TGTGCCAGCAGCGTAGAAGGCAGGTATGATGGCTACACCTTC. It yields the protein CASSVEGRYDGYTF. The chain uses TRBV9 and TRBJ1-2, with unresolved D. Germline loops: CDR1 SGDLS, CDR2 YYNGEE. V gave up 0 bases and J gave up 6 bases, with 12 bases separating them. The CDR3 covers 14 residues. Full variable domain (outside the CDR3, taken from reference TRBV9 and TRBJ1-2): DSGVTQTPKHLITATGQRVTLRCSPRSGDLSVYWYQQSLDQGLQFLIQYYNGEERAKGNILERFSAQQFPDLHSELNLSSLELGDSALYFCASSVEGRYDGYTFGSGTRLTVV.

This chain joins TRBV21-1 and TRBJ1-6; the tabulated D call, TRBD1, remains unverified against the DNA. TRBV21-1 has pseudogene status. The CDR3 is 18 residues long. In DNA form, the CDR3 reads TGTGCCAGCAGCAACCTAACAAGGACAGGGGGACTTAATTCACCCCTCCACTTT. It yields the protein CASSNLTRTGGLNSPLHF.

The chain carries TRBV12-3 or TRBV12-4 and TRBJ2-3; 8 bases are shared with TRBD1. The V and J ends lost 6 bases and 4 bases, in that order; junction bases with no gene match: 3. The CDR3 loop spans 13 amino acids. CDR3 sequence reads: CASRRDRPDTQYF. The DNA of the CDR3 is TGTGCCAGCAGACGGGACAGGCCAGATACGCAGTATTTT.

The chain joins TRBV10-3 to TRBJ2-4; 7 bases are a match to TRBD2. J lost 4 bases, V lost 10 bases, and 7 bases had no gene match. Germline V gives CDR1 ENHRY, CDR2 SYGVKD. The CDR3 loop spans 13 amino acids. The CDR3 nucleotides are TGTGCCAGTGGCCCGGGGGGAAAAAACATTCAGTACTTC. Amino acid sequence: CASGPGGKNIQYF.

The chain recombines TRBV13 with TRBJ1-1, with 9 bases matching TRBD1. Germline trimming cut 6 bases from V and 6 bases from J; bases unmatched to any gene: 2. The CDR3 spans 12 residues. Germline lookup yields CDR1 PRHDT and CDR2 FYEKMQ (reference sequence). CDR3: CASRRQGAEAFF. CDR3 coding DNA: TGTGCCAGCAGGCGACAGGGGGCTGAAGCTTTCTTT. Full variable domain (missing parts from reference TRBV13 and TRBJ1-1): AAGVIQSPRHLIKEKRETATLKCYPIPRHDTVYWYQQGPGQDPQFLISFYEKMQSDKGSIPDRFSAQQFSDYHSELNMSSLELGDSALYFCASRRQGAEAFFGQGTRLTVV.

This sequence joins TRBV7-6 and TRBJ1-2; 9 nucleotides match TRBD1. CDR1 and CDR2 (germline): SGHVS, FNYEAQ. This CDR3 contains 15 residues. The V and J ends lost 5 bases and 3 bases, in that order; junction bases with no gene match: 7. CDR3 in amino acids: CASSPPDRGDYGYTF. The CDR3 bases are TGTGCCAGCAGCCCTCCGGACAGGGGCGACTATGGCTACACCTTC.

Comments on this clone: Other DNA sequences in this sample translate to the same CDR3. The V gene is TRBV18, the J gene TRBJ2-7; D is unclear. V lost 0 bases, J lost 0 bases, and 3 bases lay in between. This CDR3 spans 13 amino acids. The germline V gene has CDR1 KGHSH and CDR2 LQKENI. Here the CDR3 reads CASSPPSSYEQYF. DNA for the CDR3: TGTGCCAGCTCACCACCGAGCTCCTACGAGCAGTACTTC. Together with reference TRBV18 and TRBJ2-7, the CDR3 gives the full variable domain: NAGVMQNPRHLVRRRGQEARLRCSPMKGHSHVYWYRQLPEEGLKFMVYLQKENIIDESGMPKERFSAEFPKEGPSILRIQQVVRGDSAAYFCASSPPSSYEQYFGPGTRLTVT.

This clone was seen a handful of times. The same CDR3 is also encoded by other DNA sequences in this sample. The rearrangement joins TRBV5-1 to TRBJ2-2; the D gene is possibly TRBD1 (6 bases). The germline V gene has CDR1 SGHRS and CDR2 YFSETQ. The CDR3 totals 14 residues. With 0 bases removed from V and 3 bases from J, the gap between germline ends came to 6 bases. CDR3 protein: CASSLGTDTGELFF. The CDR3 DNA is TGCGCCAGCAGCTTGGGGACAGACACCGGGGAGCTGTTTTTT.

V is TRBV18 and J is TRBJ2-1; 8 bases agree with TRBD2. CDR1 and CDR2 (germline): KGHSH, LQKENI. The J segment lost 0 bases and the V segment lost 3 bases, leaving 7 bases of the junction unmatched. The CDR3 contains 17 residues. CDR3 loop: CASSPGGGPSSYNEQFF. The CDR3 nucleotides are TGTGCCAGCTCACCCGGGGGGGGGCCGAGCTCCTACAATGAGCAGTTCTTC.

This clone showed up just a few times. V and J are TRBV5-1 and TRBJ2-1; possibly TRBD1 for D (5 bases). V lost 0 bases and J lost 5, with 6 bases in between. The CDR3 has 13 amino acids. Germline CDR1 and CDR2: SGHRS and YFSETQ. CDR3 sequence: CASSLGRDNEQFF. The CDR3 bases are TGCGCCAGCAGCTTGGGCAGGGACAATGAGCAGTTCTTC.

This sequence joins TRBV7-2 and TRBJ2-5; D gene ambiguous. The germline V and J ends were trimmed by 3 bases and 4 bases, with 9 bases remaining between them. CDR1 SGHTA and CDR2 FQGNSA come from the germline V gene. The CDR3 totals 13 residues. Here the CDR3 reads CASSFVVRETQYF. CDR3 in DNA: TGTGCCAGCAGCTTTGTAGTTCGAGAGACCCAGTACTTC. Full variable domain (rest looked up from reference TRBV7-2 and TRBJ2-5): GAGVSQSPSNKVTEKGKDVELRCDPISGHTALYWYRQSLGQGLEFLIYFQGNSAPDKSGLPSDRFSAERTGGSVSTLTIQRTQQEDSAVYLCASSFVVRETQYFGPGTRLLVL.

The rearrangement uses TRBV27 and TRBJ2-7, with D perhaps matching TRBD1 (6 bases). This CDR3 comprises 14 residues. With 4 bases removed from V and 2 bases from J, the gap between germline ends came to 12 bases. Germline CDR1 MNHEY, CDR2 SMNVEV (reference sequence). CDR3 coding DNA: TGTGCCAGCAGTTCAGGACAGCTAGCCTACGAGCAGTACTTC. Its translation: CASSSGQLAYEQYF.

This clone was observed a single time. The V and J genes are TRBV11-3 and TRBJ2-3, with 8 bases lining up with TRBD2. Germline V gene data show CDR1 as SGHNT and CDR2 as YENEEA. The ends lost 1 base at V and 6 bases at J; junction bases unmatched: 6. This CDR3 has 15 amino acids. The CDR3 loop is CASSLGQRGWDTQYF. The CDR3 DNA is TGTGCCAGCAGCTTAGGCCAGCGGGGGTGGGATACGCAGTATTTT.

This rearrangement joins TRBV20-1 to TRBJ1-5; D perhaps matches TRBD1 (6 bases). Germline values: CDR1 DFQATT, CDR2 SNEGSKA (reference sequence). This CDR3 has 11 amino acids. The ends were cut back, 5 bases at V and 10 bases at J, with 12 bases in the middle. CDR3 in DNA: TGCAGTGCTTTCAGGGGCGGCCCCCAGCATTTT. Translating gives CSAFRGGPQHF.

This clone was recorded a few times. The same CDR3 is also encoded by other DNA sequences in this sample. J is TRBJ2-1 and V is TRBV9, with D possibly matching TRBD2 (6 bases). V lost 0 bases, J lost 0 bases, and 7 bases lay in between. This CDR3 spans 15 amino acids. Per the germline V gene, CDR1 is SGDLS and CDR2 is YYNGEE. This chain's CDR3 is CASSVAGDSYNEQFF. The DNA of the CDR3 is TGTGCCAGCAGCGTAGCGGGGGACTCCTACAATGAGCAGTTCTTC.

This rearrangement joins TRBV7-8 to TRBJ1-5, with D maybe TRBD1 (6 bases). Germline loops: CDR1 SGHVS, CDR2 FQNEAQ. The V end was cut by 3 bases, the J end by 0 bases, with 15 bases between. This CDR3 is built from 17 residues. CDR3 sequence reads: CASSFGTPDDSNQPQHF. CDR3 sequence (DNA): TGTGCCAGCAGCTTTGGGACACCGGACGATAGCAATCAGCCCCAGCATTTT. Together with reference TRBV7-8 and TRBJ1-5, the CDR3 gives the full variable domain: GAGVSQSPRYKVAKRGQDVALRCDPISGHVSLFWYQQALGQGPEFLTYFQNEAQLDKSGLPSDRFFAERPEGSVSTLKIQRTQQEDSAVYLCASSFGTPDDSNQPQHFGDGTRLSIL.

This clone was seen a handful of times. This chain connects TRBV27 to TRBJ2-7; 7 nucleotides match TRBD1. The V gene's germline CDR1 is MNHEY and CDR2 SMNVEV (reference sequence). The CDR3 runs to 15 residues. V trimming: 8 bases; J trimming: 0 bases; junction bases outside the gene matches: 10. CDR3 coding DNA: TGTGCCAGCCGGGTCCCGGGACAGAGCTCCTACGAGCAGTACTTC. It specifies CASRVPGQSSYEQYF.

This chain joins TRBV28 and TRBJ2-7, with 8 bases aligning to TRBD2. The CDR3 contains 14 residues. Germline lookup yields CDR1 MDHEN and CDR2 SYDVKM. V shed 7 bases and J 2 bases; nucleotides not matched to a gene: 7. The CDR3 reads CASTPGGAPYEQYF. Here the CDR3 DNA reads TGTGCCAGCACCCCGGGGGGGGCCCCCTACGAGCAGTACTTC.

CDR3 coding DNA: TGTGCCACCAGCAGAACTAGCGGGGGGCTCGCTGCAGATACGCAGTATTTT. Its translation: CATSRTSGGLAADTQYF. V gene TRBV15 combines with J gene TRBJ2-3; 12 nucleotides agree with TRBD2. In germline, CDR1 is LNHNV, CDR2 YYDKDF (reference sequence). The CDR3 loop spans 17 amino acids. The V segment lost 2 bases and the J segment 4 bases; nucleotides outside the gene matches: 7.

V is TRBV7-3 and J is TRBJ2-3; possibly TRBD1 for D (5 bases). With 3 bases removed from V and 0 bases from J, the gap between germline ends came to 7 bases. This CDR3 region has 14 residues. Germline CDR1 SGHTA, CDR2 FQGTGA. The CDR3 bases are TGTGCCAGCAGCTTGGACACTAGCACAGATACGCAGTATTTT. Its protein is CASSLDTSTDTQYF.